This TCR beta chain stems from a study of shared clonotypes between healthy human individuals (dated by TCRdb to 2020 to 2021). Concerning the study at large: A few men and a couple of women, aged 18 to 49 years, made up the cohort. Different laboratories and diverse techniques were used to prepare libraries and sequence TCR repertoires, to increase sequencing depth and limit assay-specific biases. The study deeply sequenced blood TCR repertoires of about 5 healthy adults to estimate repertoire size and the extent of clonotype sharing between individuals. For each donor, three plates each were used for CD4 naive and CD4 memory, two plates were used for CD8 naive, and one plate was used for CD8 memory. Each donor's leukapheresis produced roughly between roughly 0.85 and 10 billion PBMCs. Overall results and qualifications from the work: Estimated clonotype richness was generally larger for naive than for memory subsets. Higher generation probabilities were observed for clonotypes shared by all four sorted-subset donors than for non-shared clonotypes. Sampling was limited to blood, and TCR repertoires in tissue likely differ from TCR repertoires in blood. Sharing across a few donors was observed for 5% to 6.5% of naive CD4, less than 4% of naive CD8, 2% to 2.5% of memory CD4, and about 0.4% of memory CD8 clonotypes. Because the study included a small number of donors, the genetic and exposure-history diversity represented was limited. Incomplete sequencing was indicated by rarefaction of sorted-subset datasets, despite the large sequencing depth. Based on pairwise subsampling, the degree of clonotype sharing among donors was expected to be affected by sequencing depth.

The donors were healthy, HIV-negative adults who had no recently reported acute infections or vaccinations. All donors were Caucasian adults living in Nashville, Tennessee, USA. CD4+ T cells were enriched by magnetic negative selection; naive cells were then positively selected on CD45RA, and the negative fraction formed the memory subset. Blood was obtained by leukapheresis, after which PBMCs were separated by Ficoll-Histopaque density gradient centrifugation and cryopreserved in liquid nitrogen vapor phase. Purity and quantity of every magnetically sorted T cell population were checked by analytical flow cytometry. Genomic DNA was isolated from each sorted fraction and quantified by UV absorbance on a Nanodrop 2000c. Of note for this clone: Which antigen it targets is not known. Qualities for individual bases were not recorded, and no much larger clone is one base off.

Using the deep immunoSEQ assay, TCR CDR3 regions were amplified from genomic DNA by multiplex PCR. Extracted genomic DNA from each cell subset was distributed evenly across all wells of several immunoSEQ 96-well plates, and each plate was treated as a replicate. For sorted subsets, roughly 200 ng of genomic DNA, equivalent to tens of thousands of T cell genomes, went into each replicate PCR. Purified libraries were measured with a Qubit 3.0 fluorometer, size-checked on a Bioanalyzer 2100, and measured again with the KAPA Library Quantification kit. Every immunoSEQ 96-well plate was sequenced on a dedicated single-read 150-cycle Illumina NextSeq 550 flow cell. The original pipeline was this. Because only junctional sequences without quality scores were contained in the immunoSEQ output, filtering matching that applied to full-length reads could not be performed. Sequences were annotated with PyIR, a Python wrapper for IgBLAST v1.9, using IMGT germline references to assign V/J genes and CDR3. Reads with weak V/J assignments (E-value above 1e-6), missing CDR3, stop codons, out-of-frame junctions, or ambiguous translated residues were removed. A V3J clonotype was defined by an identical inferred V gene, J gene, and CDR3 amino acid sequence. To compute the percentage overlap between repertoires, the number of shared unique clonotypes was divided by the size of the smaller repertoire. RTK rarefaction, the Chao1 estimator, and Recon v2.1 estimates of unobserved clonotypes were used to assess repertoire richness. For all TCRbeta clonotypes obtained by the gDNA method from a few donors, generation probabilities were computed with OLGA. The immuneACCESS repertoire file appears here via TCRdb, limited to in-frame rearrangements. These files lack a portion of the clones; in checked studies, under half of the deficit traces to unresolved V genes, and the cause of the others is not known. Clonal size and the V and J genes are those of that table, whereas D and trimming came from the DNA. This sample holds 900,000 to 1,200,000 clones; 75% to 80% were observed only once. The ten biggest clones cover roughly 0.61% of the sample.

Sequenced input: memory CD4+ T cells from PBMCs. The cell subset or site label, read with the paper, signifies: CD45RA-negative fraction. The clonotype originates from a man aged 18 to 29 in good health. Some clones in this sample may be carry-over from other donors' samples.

The CDR3: CASRFGRATNEKLFF. The DNA sequence is given as TGTGCCAGCCGTTTCGGACGGGCAACTAATGAAAAACTGTTTTTT. The rearrangement combines TRBV7-9 with TRBJ1-4; the D gene identity is not certain. Counted from cysteine to phenylalanine, this CDR3 has 15 amino acids. The kept DNA is CDR3 alone, 45 bases in frame from the first base. The germline V gene (reference sequence) provides CDR1 SEHNR and CDR2 FQNEAQ. Trimming takes 8 bases from V and 0 bases from J, and the germline ends sit 13 bases apart.